This T cell receptor (beta chain) emerged from a study of cytomegalovirus exposure and HLA in healthy donors. Study conclusions and caveats: In a later analysis, DRB1 alleles had the most associated TCRs; HLA-C alleles the fewest. No immune exposure information besides CMV serostatus was available.

Both 60 Vbeta primers and 13 Jbeta primers went into the PCR. Original methodology: There were around 78 million unique TCR beta chains by a later count, and around 10 million of them were shared. Libraries were prepared by immunoSEQ multiplex PCR; TCRdb keeps only in-frame clonotypes and omits some of them. The DNA gave D and trimming, while V, J and clone size come from that table. The table has tens of thousands of clones, 60% to 80% seen once. Concerning this clone: Antigen unknown.

The V gene's germline CDR1 is MGHDK and CDR2 SYGVNS. The V gene lost 6 bases and the J gene lost 3 bases, with 14 bases spanning the gap. The CDR3 has 15 residues. The clonotype was recovered from a man aged 55 to 69 in good health and CMV-seropositive. The sample was PBMCs. The genes are TRBV25-1 and TRBJ2-2; perhaps TRBD1 as D (6 bases). The CDR3 reads CASRPSRGDTGELFF. The DNA of the CDR3 is TGTGCCAGCAGGCCGTCCAGGGGAGACACCGGGGAGCTGTTTTTT.